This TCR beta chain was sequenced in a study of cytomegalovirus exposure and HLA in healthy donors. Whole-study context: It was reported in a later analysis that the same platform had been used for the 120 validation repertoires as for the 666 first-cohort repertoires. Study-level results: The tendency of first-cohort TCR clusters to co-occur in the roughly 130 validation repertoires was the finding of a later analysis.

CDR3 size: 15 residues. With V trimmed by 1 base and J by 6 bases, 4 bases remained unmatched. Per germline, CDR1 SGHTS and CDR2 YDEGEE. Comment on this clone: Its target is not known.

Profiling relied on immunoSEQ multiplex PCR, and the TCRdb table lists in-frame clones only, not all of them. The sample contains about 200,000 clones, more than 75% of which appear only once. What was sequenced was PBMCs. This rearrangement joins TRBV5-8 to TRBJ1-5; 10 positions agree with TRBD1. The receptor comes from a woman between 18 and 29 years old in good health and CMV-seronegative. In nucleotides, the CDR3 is TGTGCCAGCAGCTTGATGACAGGGGGCCGTCAGCCCCAGCATTTT. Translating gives CASSLMTGGRQPQHF.